This T cell receptor beta chain was observed in a study of blood T cell repertoires in COVID-19. Study as a whole: From T cells, B-cell-depleted T cells, or PBMCs came the material, which was cDNA or gDNA.

The CDR3 length is 12 residues. Germline CDR1 and CDR2: SQVTM and ANQGSEA. Trimming left V 6 bases short and J 1 base short, with 9 bases between. In the study's own analysis: Nucleated cell counts were estimated from reference gene primer amplification. Libraries were prepared by immunoSEQ multiplex PCR; TCRdb keeps only in-frame clonotypes and omits some of them. D and trimming were read from the DNA, whereas the V and J calls and clone size are those reported in that table. The repertoire consists of 200,000 or so clones, with around four fifths occurring once and the leading ten covering about 5.5%.

Sequenced sample: peripheral blood. The TCR originated in a young woman with acute or convalescent COVID-19. The chain carries TRBV29-1 and TRBJ1-2, with no clear D. The CDR3 region is CSVRTGNYGYTF. In DNA, the CDR3 is TGCAGCGTACGTACGGGTAACTATGGCTACACCTTC. Drawing the rest from reference TRBV29-1 and TRBJ1-2, the complete variable domain is SAVISQKPSRDICQRGTSLTIQCQVDSQVTMMFWYRQQPGQSLTLIATANQGSEATYESGFVIDKFPISRPNLTFSTLTVSNMSPEDSSIYLCSVRTGNYGYTFGSGTRLTVV.